This paragraph covers one T cell receptor beta chain sequence. What it recognizes is unknown. These data belong to a study of T cell repertoires in cytomegalovirus infection. Study details: Well-studied HLA-B-restricted epitopes and recently identified HLA-C-restricted epitopes of CMV were both used in the study. Public TCR beta signatures marked donors with CMV infection and the matching HLA. Whole-study results and caveats: HLA-C-restricted CMV-specific TCR beta clonotypes prevailed in the ex vivo response. Cumulative public TCR beta family frequency identified carriers of CMV plus the relevant HLA.

One entry per CDR3 protein, called by TCRdb with MiXCR from the reads. The table has hundreds of thousands of distinct CDR3 sequences, about a third seen once. The CDR3 totals 15 residues. CDR1 SGHVS and CDR2 FNYEAQ come from the germline V gene. V was clipped by 4 bases and J by 0 bases, with 12 bases between them. The source was cultured CD8+ T cells from PBMCs, collected from culture after CMV antigen stimulation. This clonotype was obtained from a human donor in good health (CMV status not recorded). Some clones in this sample may be carry-over from other donors' samples. This sequence joins TRBV7-6 and TRBJ1-2; D is unclear. CDR3 in DNA: TGTGCCAGCAGCTCGCCGGGCCTCACTAACTATGGCTACACCTTC. This encodes CASSSPGLTNYGYTF. The complete variable domain, with remaining parts taken from reference TRBV7-6 and TRBJ1-2, reads GAGVSQSPRYKVTKRGQDVALRCDPISGHVSLYWYRQALGQGPEFLTYFNYEAQQDKSGLPNDRFSAERPEGSISTLTIQRTEQRDSAMYRCASSSPGLTNYGYTFGSGTRLTVV.